Listed below are T cell receptor beta chains from one sample, sequenced in a study of radiation and T cells in renal cell carcinoma. Profiled with immunoSEQ multiplex PCR; TCRdb holds only in-frame clones, not every one. The sample includes approximately 61,000 clones, around 78% seen only once; the top ten take roughly 7%. The input for sequencing was blood, taken from a patient whose treatment included radiotherapy and nephrectomy. The receptors were gathered from a man between 60 and 75 years old with renal cell carcinoma. The CDR3 runs from the conserved cysteine through the conserved F or W. A D gene is named only where the DNA matches it firmly. Where a row states a size, it is once, few, many or the class of an expanded clone; other rows omit it.

d_gene,len,abundance,j_gene,v_gene,CDR3aa,CDR3nt
.,11,.,TRBJ2-5,TRBV7-2,CASSLVETQYF,TGTGCCAGCAGCTTAGTGGAGACCCAGTACTTC
.,14,.,TRBJ1-1,TRBV19,CASRDKGRVTEAFF,TGTGCCAGTAGGGACAAGGGGCGAGTCACTGAAGCTTTCTTT
.,15,.,TRBJ1-6,TRBV2,CASSPSGRSGSPLHF,TGTGCCAGCAGTCCCTCGGGACGATCGGGTTCACCCCTCCACTTT
TRBD1,13,.,TRBJ2-1,TRBV7-6,CASRQGGVYEQFF,TGTGCCAGCAGACAGGGGGGAGTCTATGAGCAGTTCTTC
.,19,.,TRBJ2-1,TRBV19,CASSRSSAGPIDPYNEQFF,TGTGCCAGTAGTAGAAGTAGTGCGGGACCCATCGACCCCTACAATGAGCAGTTCTTC
.,15,few,TRBJ2-3,TRBV6-4,CASSDSSGGTDTQYF,TGTGCCAGCAGTGACTCGAGCGGCGGCACAGATACGCAGTATTTT
TRBD2,17,.,TRBJ2-2,TRBV27,CASSFASGRLGTGELFF,TGTGCCAGCAGTTTCGCTAGCGGGAGGCTGGGCACCGGGGAGCTGTTTTTT
.,15,.,TRBJ1-5,TRBV6-5,CASSRTAYSNQPQHF,TGTGCCAGCAGTAGGACAGCGTATAGCAATCAGCCCCAGCATTTT
.,17,.,TRBJ2-1,TRBV6-4,CASSSIRCFLEYNEQFF,TGTGCCAGCAGTTCGATTAGGTGCTTCCTTGAGTACAATGAGCAGTTCTTC
.,13,.,TRBJ1-2,TRBV5-1,CASSAQGDYGYTF,TGCGCCAGCAGCGCACAGGGAGACTATGGCTACACCTTC
.,18,.,TRBJ1-1,TRBV19,CASSLKTVAGRLNTEAFF,TGTGCCAGTAGTTTGAAGACTGTAGCAGGGAGGCTGAACACTGAAGCTTTCTTT
.,15,once,TRBJ2-7,TRBV5-8,CASSLVVPGAKEQYF,TGTGCCAGCAGCTTGGTAGTCCCAGGGGCGAAGGAGCAGTACTTC
.,13,.,TRBJ1-1,TRBV18,CASSLVEREEAFF,TGTGCCAGCTCACTAGTGGAAAGGGAAGAAGCTTTCTTT
TRBD2,12,.,TRBJ2-3,TRBV7-2,CASSFLAGGLYF,TGTGCCAGCAGCTTCCTAGCGGGGGGGTTATATTTT
.,14,.,TRBJ1-2,TRBV7-3,CASSFPTGSYGYTF,TGTGCCAGCAGCTTCCCTACAGGGAGCTATGGCTACACCTTC
.,13,few,TRBJ1-2,TRBV11-2,CASSLGLSYGYTF,TGTGCCAGCAGTCTCGGACTTAGCTATGGCTACACCTTC
TRBD1,14,.,TRBJ2-2,TRBV7-2,CASSPDRGAGELFF,TGTGCCAGCAGCCCCGACAGGGGCGCCGGGGAGCTGTTTTTT
TRBD2,16,.,TRBJ2-3,TRBV6-6,CASSNRGGPSGDTQYF,TGTGCCAGCTCAAATCGGGGGGGGCCGTCGGGTGATACGCAGTATTTT
.,13,few,TRBJ1-5,TRBV10-3,CAISVETTQPQHF,TGTGCCATCAGTGTTGAGACAACTCAGCCCCAGCATTTT
TRBD1,15,.,TRBJ1-2,TRBV14,CASRIRDSAEYSYTF,TGTGCCAGCAGGATTCGGGACAGTGCCGAATATAGCTACACCTTC
.,15,.,TRBJ2-3,TRBV6-5,CASSYSRQGPDTQYF,TGTGCCAGCAGTTACTCGAGGCAGGGCCCCGATACGCAGTATTTT
.,15,few,TRBJ1-2,TRBV11-2,CASSLAGLRQGGYTF,TGTGCCAGCAGCTTAGCTGGACTCCGGCAGGGCGGCTACACCTTC
.,14,.,TRBJ1-1,TRBV19,CASSIGSPNTEAFF,TGTGCCAGTAGTATAGGATCCCCGAACACTGAAGCTTTCTTT
TRBD1,14,.,TRBJ1-1,TRBV7-2,CASSSPFDRELAFF,TGTGCCAGCAGCTCTCCATTCGACAGGGAACTCGCTTTCTTT
.,13,.,TRBJ2-2,TRBV6-5,CASRPFTRRELFF,TGTGCCAGCAGACCTTTTACCCGCCGGGAGCTGTTTTTT
TRBD2,16,.,TRBJ2-5,TRBV19,CASSDGLAGGRETQYF,TGTGCCAGTAGTGACGGACTAGCGGGAGGGCGGGAGACCCAGTACTTC
.,14,.,TRBJ1-3,TRBV18,CASSLGTTGNTIYF,TGTGCCAGCTCACTTGGGACAACTGGAAACACCATATATTTT
.,14,.,TRBJ1-4,TRBV11-3,CASSQNQGSEKLFF,TGTGCCAGCAGCCAAAATCAGGGAAGTGAAAAACTGTTTTTT
.,15,.,TRBJ2-1,TRBV30,CAWSVGSGPYNEQFF,TGTGCCTGGAGTGTAGGAAGTGGACCCTACAATGAGCAGTTCTTC
TRBD1,14,.,TRBJ1-2,TRBV6-1,CASRGTGKDYGYTF,TGTGCCAGCAGAGGGACAGGGAAAGACTATGGCTACACCTTC
.,18,few,TRBJ2-2,TRBV4-3,CASSPQIRTAGNTGELFF,TGCGCCAGCAGCCCGCAAATCCGGACGGCGGGGAACACCGGGGAGCTGTTTTTT
.,11,.,TRBJ2-2,TRBV9,CASSAGGELFF,TGTGCCAGCAGCGCCGGAGGGGAGCTGTTTTTT
TRBD1,15,.,TRBJ2-3,TRBV11-2,CASSRTGSDTDTQYF,TGTGCCAGCAGCCGGACAGGGTCCGACACAGATACGCAGTATTTT
.,14,.,TRBJ2-1,TRBV6-1,CASSGRRIGDEQFF,TGTGCCAGCAGTGGCCGGAGGATAGGAGATGAGCAGTTCTTC
TRBD2,15,.,TRBJ2-3,TRBV11-2,CASSHGAGGTDTQYF,TGTGCCAGCAGCCACGGGGCGGGGGGAACAGATACGCAGTATTTT